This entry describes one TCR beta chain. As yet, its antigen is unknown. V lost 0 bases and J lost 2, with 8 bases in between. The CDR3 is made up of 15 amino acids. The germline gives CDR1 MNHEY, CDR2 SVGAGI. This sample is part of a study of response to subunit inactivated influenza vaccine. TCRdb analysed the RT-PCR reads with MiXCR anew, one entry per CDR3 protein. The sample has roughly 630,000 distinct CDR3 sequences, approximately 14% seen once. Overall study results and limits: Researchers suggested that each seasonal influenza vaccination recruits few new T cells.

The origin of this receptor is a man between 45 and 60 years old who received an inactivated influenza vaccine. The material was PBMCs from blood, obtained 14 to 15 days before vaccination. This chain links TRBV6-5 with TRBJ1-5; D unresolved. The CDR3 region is CASSYSSLGNQPQHF. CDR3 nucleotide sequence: TGTGCCAGCAGTTACTCATCGTTGGGCAATCAGCCCCAGCATTTT.